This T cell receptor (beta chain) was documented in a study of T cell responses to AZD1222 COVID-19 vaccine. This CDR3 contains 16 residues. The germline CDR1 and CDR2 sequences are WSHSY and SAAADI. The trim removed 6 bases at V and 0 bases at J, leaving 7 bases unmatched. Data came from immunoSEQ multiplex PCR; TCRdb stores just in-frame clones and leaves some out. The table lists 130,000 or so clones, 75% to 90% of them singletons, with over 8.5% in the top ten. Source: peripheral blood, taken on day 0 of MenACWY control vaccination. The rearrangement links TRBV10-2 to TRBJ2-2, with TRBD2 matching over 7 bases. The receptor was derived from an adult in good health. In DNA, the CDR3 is TGCGCCAGCAGACTTTCGGGACTAACGAACACCGGGGAGCTGTTTTTT. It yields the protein CASRLSGLTNTGELFF.